This entry describes one T cell receptor (beta chain). Antigen: not known. This sample was included in a study of identical twins. Study results and caveats: It was cross-sectional statistical analysis, not following the same donors, that the conclusions relied on.

MiXCR was run by TCRdb on the 5' RACE reads, yielding one entry per CDR3 protein. The sample carries hundreds of thousands of distinct CDR3 sequences, over 8.5% recorded once. The CDR3 runs to 15 residues. The V gene lost 6 bases and the J gene lost 2 bases, with 16 bases spanning the gap. The germline CDR1 and CDR2 sequences are SEHNR and FQNEAQ (reference sequence). The same data also contributed to another study, on yellow fever vaccine responses in identical twins.

The chain couples TRBV7-9 to TRBJ2-5; the D gene could be TRBD1 or TRBD2 (5 bases each). This TCR was sampled from a woman under 30 in good health. The sample taken for sequencing was PBMCs. CDR3 region: CASSSLGAVQETQYF. CDR3 in DNA: TGTGCCAGCAGTTCACTCGGGGCGGTTCAAGAGACCCAGTACTTC.